This T cell receptor (beta chain) was found in a study of blood T cell repertoires in COVID-19. Study at large: Both acute and convalescent COVID-19 samples were obtained from the United States, Italy and Spain. Sources were T cells, B-cell-depleted T cells, or PBMCs; the material itself was cDNA or gDNA.

This CDR3 spans 15 amino acids. Germline V gene data show CDR1 as SGHRS and CDR2 as YFSETQ. Trimming took 3 bases from V and 5 from J; bases not matched to a gene: 8. Profiled with immunoSEQ multiplex PCR; TCRdb holds only in-frame clones, not every one. Found here are under 80,000 clones, around 87% of them singletons; the top ten hold about 14%. The sequence came from a human donor in a cohort sampled during active COVID-19. The sample consisted of peripheral blood. The rearrangement links TRBV5-1 to TRBJ2-3, with 8 bases aligning to TRBD2. Written as DNA, the CDR3 is TGCGCCAGCAGCTGGCCAGCGGGAGAAATAGATACGCAGTATTTT. This codes for CASSWPAGEIDTQYF.